This entry describes one T cell receptor (beta chain). TCRdb's copy holds only in-frame clones and misses some; the assay was immunoSEQ multiplex PCR. The sample contains around 100,000 clones, just under 95% of which appear only once. V was pared by 7 bases and J by 4 bases, with 16 bases between. CDR1 MDHEN and CDR2 SYDVKM come from the germline V gene. This CDR3 is 14 amino acids long. This entry comes from a study of OX40 agonist ivuxolimab in advanced cancers. The receptor was derived from an adult with an advanced solid tumor such as melanoma, head and neck, liver or kidney cancer. The chain links TRBV28 to TRBJ1-2; D is unresolved. The source material was CD4+ or CD8+ T cells sorted from blood, sampled in a trial of the OX40 agonist ivuxolimab. In DNA form, the CDR3 reads TGTGCCAGCACCCCGAGAGGGATACTCTATGGCTACACCTTC. Protein sequence: CASTPRGILYGYTF.